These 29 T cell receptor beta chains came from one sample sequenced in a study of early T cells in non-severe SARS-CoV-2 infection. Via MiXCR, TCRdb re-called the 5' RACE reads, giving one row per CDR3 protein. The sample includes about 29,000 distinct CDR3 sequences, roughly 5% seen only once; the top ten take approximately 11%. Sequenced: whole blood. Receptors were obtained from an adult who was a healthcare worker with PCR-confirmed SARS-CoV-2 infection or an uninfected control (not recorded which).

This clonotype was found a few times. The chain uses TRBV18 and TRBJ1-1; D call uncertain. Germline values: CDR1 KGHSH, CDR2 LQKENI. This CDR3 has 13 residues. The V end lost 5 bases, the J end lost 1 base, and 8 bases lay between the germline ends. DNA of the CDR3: TGTGCCAGCTCATTTGCGGAGAACACTGAAGCTTTCTTT. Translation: CASSFAENTEAFF.

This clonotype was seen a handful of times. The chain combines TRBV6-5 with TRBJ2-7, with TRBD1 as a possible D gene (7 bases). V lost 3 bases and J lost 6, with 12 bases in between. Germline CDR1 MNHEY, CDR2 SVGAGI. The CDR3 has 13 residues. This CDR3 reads CASSYRQGGEQYF. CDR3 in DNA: TGTGCCAGCAGTTATAGACAGGGAGGCGAGCAGTACTTC.

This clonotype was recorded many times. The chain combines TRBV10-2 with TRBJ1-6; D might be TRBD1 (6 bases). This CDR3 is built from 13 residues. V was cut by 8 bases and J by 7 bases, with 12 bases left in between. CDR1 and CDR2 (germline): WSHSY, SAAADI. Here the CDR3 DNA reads TGCGCCAGCCGGGGGCAGCCGAATTCACCCCTCCACTTT. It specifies CASRGQPNSPLHF.

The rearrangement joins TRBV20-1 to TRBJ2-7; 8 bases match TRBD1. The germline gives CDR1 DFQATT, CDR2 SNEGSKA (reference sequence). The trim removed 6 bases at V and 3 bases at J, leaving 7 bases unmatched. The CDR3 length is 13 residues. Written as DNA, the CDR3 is TGCAGTGCCCCGTCCGACAGGGGCTACGAGCAGTACTTC. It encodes CSAPSDRGYEQYF.

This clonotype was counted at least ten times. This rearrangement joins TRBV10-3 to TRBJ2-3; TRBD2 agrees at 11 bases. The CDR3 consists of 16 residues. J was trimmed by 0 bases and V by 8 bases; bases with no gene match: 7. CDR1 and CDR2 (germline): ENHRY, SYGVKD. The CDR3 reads CAIGTSGASSTDTQYF. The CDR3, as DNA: TGTGCCATCGGGACTAGCGGAGCTTCTAGCACAGATACGCAGTATTTT.

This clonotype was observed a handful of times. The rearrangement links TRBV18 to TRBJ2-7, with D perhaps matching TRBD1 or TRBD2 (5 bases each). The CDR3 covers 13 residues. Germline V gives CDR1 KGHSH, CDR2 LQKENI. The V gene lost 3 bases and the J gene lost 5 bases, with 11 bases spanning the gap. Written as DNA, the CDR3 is TGTGCCAGCTCACCGGGGACCGCTGACGAGCAGTACTTC. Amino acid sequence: CASSPGTADEQYF.

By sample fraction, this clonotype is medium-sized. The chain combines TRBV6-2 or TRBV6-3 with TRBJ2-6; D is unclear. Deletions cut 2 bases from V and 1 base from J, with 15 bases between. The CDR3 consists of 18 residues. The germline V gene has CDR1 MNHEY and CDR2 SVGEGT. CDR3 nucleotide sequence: TGTGCCAGCAGTTACATCACCCAGGTTAATTCTGGGGCCAACGTCCTGACTTTC. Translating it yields CASSYITQVNSGANVLTF.

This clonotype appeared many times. CDR3 coding DNA: TGTGCCTGGATGAGGGGTCTTAGCTCCTACAATGAGCAGTTCTTC. Translation gives CAWMRGLSSYNEQFF. The V gene is TRBV30, the J gene TRBJ2-1; D may match TRBD1 or TRBD2 (5 bases each). Germline loops: CDR1 GTSNPN, CDR2 SVGIG (reference sequence). The V and J ends lost 4 bases and 0 bases respectively, with 13 bases between them. This CDR3 has 15 amino acids.

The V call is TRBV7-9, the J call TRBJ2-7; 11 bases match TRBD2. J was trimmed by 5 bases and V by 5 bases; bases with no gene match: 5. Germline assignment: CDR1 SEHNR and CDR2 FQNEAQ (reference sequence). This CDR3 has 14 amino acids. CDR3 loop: CASSAGLAVHEQYF. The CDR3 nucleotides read TGTGCCAGCAGCGCGGGACTAGCGGTCCACGAGCAGTACTTC.

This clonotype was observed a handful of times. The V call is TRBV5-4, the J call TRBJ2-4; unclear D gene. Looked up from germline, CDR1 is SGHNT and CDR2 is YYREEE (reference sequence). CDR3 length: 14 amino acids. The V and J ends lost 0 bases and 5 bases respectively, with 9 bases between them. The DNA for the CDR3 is TGTGCCAGCAGCTTGGGAACAGCACAAAACATTCAGTACTTC. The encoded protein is CASSLGTAQNIQYF.

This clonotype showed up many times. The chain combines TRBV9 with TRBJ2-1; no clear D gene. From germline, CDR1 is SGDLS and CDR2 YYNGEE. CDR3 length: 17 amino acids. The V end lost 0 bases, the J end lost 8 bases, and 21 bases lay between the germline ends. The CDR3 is CASSVDPASTSRDEQFF. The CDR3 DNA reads TGTGCCAGCAGCGTAGATCCAGCGTCGACCTCAAGGGATGAGCAGTTCTTC.

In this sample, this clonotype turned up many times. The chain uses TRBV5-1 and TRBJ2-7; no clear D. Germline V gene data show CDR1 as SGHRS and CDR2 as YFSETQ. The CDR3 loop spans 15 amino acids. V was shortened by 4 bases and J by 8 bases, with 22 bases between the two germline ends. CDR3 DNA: TGCGCCAGCAGCATCTCCGAGGCCTCGATGGCCCAGCAGTACTTC. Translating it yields CASSISEASMAQQYF.

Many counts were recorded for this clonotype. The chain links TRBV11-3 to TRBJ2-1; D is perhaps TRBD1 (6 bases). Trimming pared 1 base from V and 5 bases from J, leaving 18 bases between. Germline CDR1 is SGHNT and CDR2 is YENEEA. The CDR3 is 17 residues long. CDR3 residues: CASSLGQGQKANNEQFF. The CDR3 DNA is TGTGCCAGCAGCTTAGGCCAAGGACAGAAAGCCAACAATGAGCAGTTCTTC.

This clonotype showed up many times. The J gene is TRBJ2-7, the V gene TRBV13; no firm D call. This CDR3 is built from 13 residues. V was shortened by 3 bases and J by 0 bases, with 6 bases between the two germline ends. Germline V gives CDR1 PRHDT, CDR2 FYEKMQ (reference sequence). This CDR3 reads CASSFRSSYEQYF. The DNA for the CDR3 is TGTGCCAGCAGCTTTAGAAGCTCCTACGAGCAGTACTTC.

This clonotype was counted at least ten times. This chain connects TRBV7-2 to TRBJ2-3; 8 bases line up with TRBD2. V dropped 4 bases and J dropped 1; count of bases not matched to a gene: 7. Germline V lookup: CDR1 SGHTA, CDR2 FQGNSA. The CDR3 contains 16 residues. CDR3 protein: CASSSTSGVGTDTQYF. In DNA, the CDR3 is TGTGCCAGCAGCTCCACTAGCGGAGTCGGCACAGATACGCAGTATTTT.

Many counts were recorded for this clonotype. The CDR3 loop reads CASSFAVFYEQYF. CDR3 nucleotide sequence: TGTGCCAGCAGTTTCGCCGTTTTCTACGAGCAGTACTTC. The chain joins TRBV27 to TRBJ2-7, with D unclear. The V gene's germline CDR1 is MNHEY and CDR2 SMNVEV (reference sequence). Trimming cost V 3 bases and J 3 bases, with 9 bases left between them. This CDR3 has 13 residues.

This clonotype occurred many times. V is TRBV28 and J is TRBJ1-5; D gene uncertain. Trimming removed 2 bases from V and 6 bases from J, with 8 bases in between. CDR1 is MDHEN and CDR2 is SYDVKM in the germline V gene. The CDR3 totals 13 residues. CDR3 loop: CASSLRNGQPQHF. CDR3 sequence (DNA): TGTGCCAGCAGTTTACGGAACGGTCAGCCCCAGCATTTT. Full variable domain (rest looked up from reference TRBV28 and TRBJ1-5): DVKVTQSSRYLVKRTGEKVFLECVQDMDHENMFWYRQDPGLGLRLIYFSYDVKMKEKGDIPEGYSVSREKKERFSLILESASTNQTSMYLCASSLRNGQPQHFGDGTRLSIL.

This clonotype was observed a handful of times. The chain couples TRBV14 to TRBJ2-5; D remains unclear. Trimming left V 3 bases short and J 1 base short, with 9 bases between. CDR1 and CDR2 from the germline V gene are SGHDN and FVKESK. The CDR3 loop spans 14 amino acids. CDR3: CASSQQALQETQYF. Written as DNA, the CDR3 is TGTGCCAGCAGCCAGCAGGCCCTCCAAGAGACCCAGTACTTC. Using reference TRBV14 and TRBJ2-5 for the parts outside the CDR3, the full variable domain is EAGVTQFPSHSVIEKGQTVTLRCDPISGHDNLYWYRRVMGKEIKFLLHFVKESKQDESGMPNNRFLAERTGGTYSTLKVQPAELEDSGVYFCASSQQALQETQYFGPGTRLLVL.

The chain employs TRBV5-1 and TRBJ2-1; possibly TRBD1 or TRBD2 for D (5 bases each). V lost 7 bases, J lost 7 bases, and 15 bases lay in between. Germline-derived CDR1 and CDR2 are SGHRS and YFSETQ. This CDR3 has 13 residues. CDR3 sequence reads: CASSRGDVNEQFF. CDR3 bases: TGCGCCAGCTCTCGGGGCGATGTGAATGAGCAGTTCTTC. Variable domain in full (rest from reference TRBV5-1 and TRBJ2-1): KAGVTQTPRYLIKTRGQQVTLSCSPISGHRSVSWYQQTPGQGLQFLFEYFSETQRNKGNFPGRFSGRQFSNSRSEMNVSTLELGDSALYLCASSRGDVNEQFFGPGTRLTVL.

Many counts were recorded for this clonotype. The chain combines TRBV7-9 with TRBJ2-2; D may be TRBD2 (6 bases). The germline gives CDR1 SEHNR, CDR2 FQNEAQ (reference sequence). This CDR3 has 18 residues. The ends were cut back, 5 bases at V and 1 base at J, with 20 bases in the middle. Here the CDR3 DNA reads TGTGCCAGCAGCCCGAGTGGAGGGGCCACCTTGAACACCGGGGAGCTGTTTTTT. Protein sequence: CASSPSGGATLNTGELFF.

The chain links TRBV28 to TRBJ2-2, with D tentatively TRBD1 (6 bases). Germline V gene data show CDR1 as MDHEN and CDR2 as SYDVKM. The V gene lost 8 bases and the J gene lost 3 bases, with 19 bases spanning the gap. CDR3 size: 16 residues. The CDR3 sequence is CASGPLQGIDTGELFF. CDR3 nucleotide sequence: TGTGCCAGCGGACCACTCCAGGGGATTGACACCGGGGAGCTGTTTTTT.

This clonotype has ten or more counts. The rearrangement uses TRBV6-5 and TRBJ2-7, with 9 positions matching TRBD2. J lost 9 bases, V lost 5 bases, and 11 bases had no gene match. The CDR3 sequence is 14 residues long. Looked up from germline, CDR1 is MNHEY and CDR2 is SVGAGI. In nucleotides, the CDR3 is TGTGCCAGCAGTCGTAGCGGGGGTTCCCAGGGGCAGTACTTC. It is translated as CASSRSGGSQGQYF.

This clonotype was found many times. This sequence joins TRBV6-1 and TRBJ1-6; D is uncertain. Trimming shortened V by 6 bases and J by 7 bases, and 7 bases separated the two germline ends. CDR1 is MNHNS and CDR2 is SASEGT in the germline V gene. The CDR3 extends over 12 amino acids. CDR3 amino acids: CASRVGNSPLHF. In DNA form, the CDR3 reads TGTGCCAGCAGGGTGGGGAATTCACCCCTCCACTTT.

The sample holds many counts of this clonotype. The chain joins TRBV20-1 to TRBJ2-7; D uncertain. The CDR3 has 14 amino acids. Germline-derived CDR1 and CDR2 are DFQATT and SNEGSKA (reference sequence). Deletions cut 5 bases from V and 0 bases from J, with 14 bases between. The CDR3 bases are TGCAGTGCTCCCAAATCGTCGAGCTCCTACGAGCAGTACTTC. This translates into CSAPKSSSSYEQYF.

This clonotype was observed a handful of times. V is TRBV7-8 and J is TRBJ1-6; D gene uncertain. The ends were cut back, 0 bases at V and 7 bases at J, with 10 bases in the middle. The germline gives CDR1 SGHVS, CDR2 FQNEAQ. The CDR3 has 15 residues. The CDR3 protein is CASSLARLRNSPLHF. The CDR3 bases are TGTGCCAGCAGCTTAGCACGTCTGAGGAATTCACCCCTCCACTTT.

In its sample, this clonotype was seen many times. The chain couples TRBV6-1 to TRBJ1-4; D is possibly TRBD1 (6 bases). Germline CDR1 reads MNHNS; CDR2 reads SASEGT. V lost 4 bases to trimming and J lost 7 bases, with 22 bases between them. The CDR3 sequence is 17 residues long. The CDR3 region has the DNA TGTGCCAGCAGTGTACAGATCCTACAGGGTATCGGTGAAAAACTGTTTTTT. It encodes CASSVQILQGIGEKLFF.

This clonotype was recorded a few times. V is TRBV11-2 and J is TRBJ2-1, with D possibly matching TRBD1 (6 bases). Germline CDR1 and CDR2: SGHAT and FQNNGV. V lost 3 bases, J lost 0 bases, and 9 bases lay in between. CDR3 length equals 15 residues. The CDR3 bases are TGTGCCAGCAGCTTGACACAGGGCTCCTACAATGAGCAGTTCTTC. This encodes CASSLTQGSYNEQFF.

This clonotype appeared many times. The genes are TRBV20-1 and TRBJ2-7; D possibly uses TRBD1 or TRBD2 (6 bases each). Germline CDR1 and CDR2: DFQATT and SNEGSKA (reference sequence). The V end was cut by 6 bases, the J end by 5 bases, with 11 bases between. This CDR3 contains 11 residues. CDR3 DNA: TGCAGTGCGGGGAGGACAGACGAGCAGTACTTC. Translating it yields CSAGRTDEQYF.

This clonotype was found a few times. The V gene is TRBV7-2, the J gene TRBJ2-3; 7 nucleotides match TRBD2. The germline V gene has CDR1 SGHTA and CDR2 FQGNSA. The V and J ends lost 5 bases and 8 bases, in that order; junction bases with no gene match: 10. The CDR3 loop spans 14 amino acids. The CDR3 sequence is CASSTAGAGVTQYF. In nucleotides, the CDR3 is TGTGCCAGCAGCACCGCTGGGGCGGGGGTTACGCAGTATTTT.